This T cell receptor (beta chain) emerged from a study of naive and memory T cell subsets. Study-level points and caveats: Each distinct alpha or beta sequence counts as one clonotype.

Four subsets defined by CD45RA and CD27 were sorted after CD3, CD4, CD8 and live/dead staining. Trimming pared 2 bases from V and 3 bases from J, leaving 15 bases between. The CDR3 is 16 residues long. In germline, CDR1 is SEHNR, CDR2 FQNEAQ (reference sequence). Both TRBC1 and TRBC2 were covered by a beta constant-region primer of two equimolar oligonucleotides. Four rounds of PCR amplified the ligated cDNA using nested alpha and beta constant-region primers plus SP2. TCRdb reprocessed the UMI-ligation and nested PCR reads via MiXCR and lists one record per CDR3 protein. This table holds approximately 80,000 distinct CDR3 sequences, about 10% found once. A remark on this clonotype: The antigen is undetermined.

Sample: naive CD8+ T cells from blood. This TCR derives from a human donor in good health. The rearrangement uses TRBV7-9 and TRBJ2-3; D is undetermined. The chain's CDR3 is CASSLSVRYLTDTQYF. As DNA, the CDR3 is TGTGCCAGCAGCTTAAGTGTGAGGTACCTGACAGATACGCAGTATTTT.